This T cell receptor beta chain was profiled in a study of beta chain features in type 1 diabetes. Worth noting for this clone: No antigen is known for it.

Germline CDR1 is MNHEY and CDR2 is SVGAGI. V trimming: 3 bases; J trimming: 2 bases; junction bases outside the gene matches: 6. The CDR3 spans 15 residues. Study-wide findings and caveats: Across patients, naive, central memory and Treg TCRB repertoires exhibited apparently greater similarity than was observed across healthy donors. Cells carrying high TCR expression could end up over-represented when cDNA is sequenced.

Sequencing targeted expressed TCRB transcripts, as all isolated RNA had been reverse transcribed. Reads for stem cell-like memory T cell samples averaged around 1 million. The data were produced by immunoSEQ multiplex PCR, yet TCRdb's version contains in-frame clones alone and is incomplete. The table has approximately 100,000 clones, 40% seen once. The V call is TRBV6-5, the J call TRBJ1-2; 7 bases are shared with TRBD1. The clonotype originates from a young woman in good health. The sequenced material came from stem cell memory CD4+ T cells from blood. The CDR3 coding sequence is TGTGCCAGCAGTTATTTTGCAGGGGGGAACTATGGCTACACCTTC. Translation: CASSYFAGGNYGYTF.